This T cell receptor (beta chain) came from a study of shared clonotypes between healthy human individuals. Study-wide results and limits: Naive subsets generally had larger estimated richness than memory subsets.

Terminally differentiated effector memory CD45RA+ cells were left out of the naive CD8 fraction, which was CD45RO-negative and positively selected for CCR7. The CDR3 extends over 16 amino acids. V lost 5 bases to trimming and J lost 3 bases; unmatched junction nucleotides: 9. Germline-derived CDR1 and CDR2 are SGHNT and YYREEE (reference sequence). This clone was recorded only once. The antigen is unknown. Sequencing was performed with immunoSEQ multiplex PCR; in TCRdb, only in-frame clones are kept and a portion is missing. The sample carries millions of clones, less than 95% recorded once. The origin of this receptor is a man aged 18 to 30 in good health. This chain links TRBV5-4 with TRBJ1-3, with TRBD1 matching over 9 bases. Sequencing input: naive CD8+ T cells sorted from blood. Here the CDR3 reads CASSKPPGQGGNTIYF. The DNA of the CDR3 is TGTGCCAGCAGTAAACCACCGGGACAGGGTGGAAACACCATATATTTT.